Sequencing of this T cell receptor beta chain was carried out in a study of blood T cell repertoires in COVID-19. In the study overall: The United States, Italy and Spain provided the acute and convalescent COVID-19 samples. From T cells, B-cell-depleted T cells, or PBMCs came the material, which was cDNA or gDNA.

V was clipped by 8 bases and J by 0 bases, with 17 bases between them. CDR1 is MNHEY, CDR2 SVGAGI, per germline. The CDR3 covers 15 residues. Under the authors' procedure: Counts of nucleated cells, estimated from reference gene primer amplification, were obtained. Only in-frame clones appear in the TCRdb table, and some are missing; sequencing was by immunoSEQ multiplex PCR. Clone size and the V and J calls come from that table; the DNA yielded D and trimming. The data hold 100,000 to 150,000 clones, with more than 60% observed a single time. The genes are TRBV6-5 and TRBJ2-7; the D gene is possibly TRBD1 (5 bases). The sequence derives from a woman in her 70s with acute or convalescent COVID-19. Sample: peripheral blood. The CDR3 nucleotides read TGTGCCAGCTCGCTACAAGGGGCCAGCTCCTACGAGCAGTACTTC. Amino acid sequence: CASSLQGASSYEQYF.